The 19 T cell receptor beta chains listed next were all sequenced from one sample in a study of radiotherapy plus CTLA-4 blockade in lung cancer. TCRdb's copy holds only in-frame clones and misses some; the assay was immunoSEQ multiplex PCR. The data contain about 100,000 clones, 80% to 90% of them singletons. The sequencing used peripheral blood, collected from a patient treated with radiotherapy plus ipilimumab. Receptors were obtained from a human donor with non-small cell lung cancer who had stable disease on radiotherapy plus ipilimumab.

The rearrangement links TRBV4-2 to TRBJ2-7; 7 bases fit TRBD2. Trimming at V came to 0 bases and at J to 3 bases, leaving 8 bases not matched to a gene. Germline-derived CDR1 and CDR2 are LGHNA and YNFKEQ. The CDR3 has 16 amino acids. The chain's CDR3 is CASSQDIRERGYEQYF. Here the CDR3 DNA reads TGTGCCAGCAGCCAAGATATACGGGAGCGGGGCTACGAGCAGTACTTC.

V and J are TRBV11-3 and TRBJ2-1; 10 bases map to TRBD1. The CDR3 is 19 residues long. CDR1 SGHNT and CDR2 YENEEA come from the germline V gene. V gave up 1 base and J gave up 0 bases; unmatched junction bases: 9. Here the CDR3 DNA reads TGTGCCAGCAGCTTAGTTCTTGGGGGACAGGGGAGCTCCTACAATGAGCAGTTCTTC. This gives the protein CASSLVLGGQGSSYNEQFF.

Only a few counts were recorded for this clone. V and J are TRBV27 and TRBJ2-5; no firm D call. Trimming shortened V by 4 bases and J by 2 bases, and 14 bases separated the two germline ends. The CDR3 has 15 residues. Germline lookup yields CDR1 MNHEY and CDR2 SMNVEV (reference sequence). Written as DNA, the CDR3 is TGTGCCAGCAGTTCCCTCGGAGCGAGTCAAGAGACCCAGTACTTC. Translated, it gives CASSSLGASQETQYF.

This sequence joins TRBV6-5 and TRBJ2-2; 7 bases line up with TRBD1. V lost 5 bases to trimming and J lost 7 bases; unmatched junction nucleotides: 4. Germline V gives CDR1 MNHEY, CDR2 SVGAGI. The CDR3 covers 13 residues. The CDR3 nucleotides read TGTGCCAGCAGTCTGGGACAGTACGGGGAGCTGTTTTTT. Amino acids: CASSLGQYGELFF.

The chain joins TRBV2 to TRBJ1-5; tentative D call: TRBD1 (6 bases). Germline V gene data show CDR1 as SNHLY and CDR2 as FYNNEI. The V end was cut by 7 bases, the J end by 7 bases, with 17 bases between. This CDR3 has 14 residues. CDR3 sequence (DNA): TGTGCCAGCAAAGTTGAGGCAGGGGTCCAGCCCCAGCATTTT. Translation: CASKVEAGVQPQHF. The variable domain in full, with the rest retrieved from reference TRBV2 and TRBJ1-5, is EPEVTQTPSHQVTQMGQEVILRCVPISNHLYFYWYRQILGQKVEFLVSFYNNEISEKSEIFDDQFSVERPDGSNFTLKIRSTKLEDSAMYFCASKVEAGVQPQHFGDGTRLSIL.

This sequence joins TRBV27 and TRBJ1-2; tentatively, D is TRBD1 (6 bases). The V end lost 3 bases, the J end lost 8 bases, and 19 bases lay between the germline ends. The germline CDR1 and CDR2 sequences are MNHEY and SMNVEV (reference sequence). CDR3 length: 15 residues. The CDR3 here is CASSFLDSRAGGYTF. The CDR3 DNA reads as TGTGCCAGCAGTTTCTTGGACAGCCGGGCGGGGGGCTACACCTTC.

The rearrangement links TRBV6-5 to TRBJ1-1, with TRBD1 as a possible D gene (6 bases). The CDR3 sequence is 15 residues long. Per germline, CDR1 MNHEY and CDR2 SVGAGI. V dropped 0 bases and J dropped 8 bases, with 16 bases sitting between them. Here the CDR3 reads CASSYSPRTGGEAFF. As DNA, the CDR3 is TGTGCCAGCAGTTACTCGCCAAGGACGGGGGGCGAAGCTTTCTTT.

In this sample, this clone turned up once. The chain carries TRBV28 and TRBJ2-2; 8 nucleotides match TRBD2. CDR3 length equals 13 residues. V shed 10 bases, J shed 9 bases, and the junction held 10 bases outside the gene matches. The germline gives CDR1 MDHEN, CDR2 SYDVKM. The CDR3 DNA reads as TGTGCCAACCGGGGACTAGGATCCCGGGAGCTGTTTTTT. As protein: CANRGLGSRELFF.

The chain links TRBV29-1 to TRBJ1-1; a possible D gene is TRBD1 (5 bases). This CDR3 region has 11 residues. The germline CDR1 and CDR2 sequences are SQVTM and ANQGSEA. The CDR3 is CAGRGNTEAFF. DNA of the CDR3: TGCGCCGGGAGGGGGAACACTGAAGCTTTCTTT.

V is TRBV7-9 and J is TRBJ1-5, with a tentative D call TRBD1 (5 bases). Looked up from germline, CDR1 is SEHNR and CDR2 is FQNEAQ (reference sequence). This CDR3 is 17 amino acids long. V lost 1 base and J 4 bases, leaving 17 bases between the germline ends. CDR3 nucleotide sequence: TGTGCCAGCAGCTTAGTTTTGGGGCAGCTACTTAATCAGCCCCAGCATTTT. It is translated as CASSLVLGQLLNQPQHF.

V is TRBV5-4 and J is TRBJ2-3; possibly TRBD1 for D (5 bases). Germline V gives CDR1 SGHNT, CDR2 YYREEE (reference sequence). Between the trimmed V and J ends, which lost 2 bases and 2 bases, there was a span of 15 bases. The CDR3 runs 16 residues. Here the CDR3 DNA reads TGTGCCAGCAGCTTCGGGCGTGTGGGGCCCACAGATACGCAGTATTTT. It yields the protein CASSFGRVGPTDTQYF.

The J gene is TRBJ1-1, the V gene TRBV10-3; the match to TRBD1 covers 12 bases. In germline, CDR1 is ENHRY, CDR2 SYGVKD. With 6 bases clipped from V and 5 bases from J, the junction kept 7 bases outside the gene matches. The CDR3 spans 15 residues. The CDR3 here is CAIRGTGGLYTEAFF. CDR3 coding DNA: TGTGCCATCAGGGGGACAGGGGGCTTGTATACTGAAGCTTTCTTT.

This sequence joins TRBV7-6 and TRBJ2-1; 10 bases line up with TRBD1. Germline CDR1 is SGHVS and CDR2 is FNYEAQ. The CDR3 spans 15 residues. Trimming cost V 4 bases and J 8 bases; bases outside gene matches: 8. CDR3 amino acids: CASSSRDRGRDEQFF. The DNA for the CDR3 is TGTGCCAGCAGCTCCCGGGACAGGGGAAGAGATGAGCAGTTCTTC.

This clone was counted a few times. This chain joins TRBV19 and TRBJ2-7; a possible D gene is TRBD2 (6 bases). V lost 2 bases and J lost 6, with 8 bases in between. Germline-derived CDR1 and CDR2 are LNHDA and SQIVND (reference sequence). The CDR3 has 12 residues. The CDR3 region has the DNA TGTGCCAGTAGTATACGGGGAGGCGAGCAGTACTTC. Translation gives CASSIRGGEQYF.

The chain is built from TRBV4-2 and TRBJ1-1; 7 bases align to TRBD1. V shed 1 base and J 2 bases; nucleotides not matched to a gene: 4. The length of the CDR3 is 15 residues. From germline, CDR1 is LGHNA and CDR2 YNFKEQ. The CDR3 region has the DNA TGTGCCAGCAGCCAAGTCGACAGGGAAAACACTGAAGCTTTCTTT. Translation: CASSQVDRENTEAFF.

This chain joins TRBV7-2 and TRBJ1-5, with D possibly being TRBD1 (6 bases). The V end lost 5 bases, the J end lost 15 bases, and 23 bases lay between the germline ends. Germline V CDR1 and CDR2: SGHTA, FQGNSA. CDR3 size: 14 residues. The CDR3 nucleotides are TGTGCCAGCAGCCGTCCCTTGCACGGGGGGCAGTTGCATTTT. Protein: CASSRPLHGGQLHF.

This clone came up a few times. The genes are TRBV28 and TRBJ1-2; D unclear. This CDR3 comprises 12 residues. The germline CDR1 and CDR2 sequences are MDHEN and SYDVKM. V lost 5 bases, J lost 6 bases, and 10 bases lay in between. In nucleotides, the CDR3 is TGTGCCAGCAGTAGACCGACGGATGGCTACACCTTC. Protein product: CASSRPTDGYTF.

Only a few counts were recorded for this clone. The rearrangement links TRBV6-1 to TRBJ1-6; TRBD1 aligns across 7 bases. Germline loops: CDR1 MNHNS, CDR2 SASEGT. J gave up 18 bases and V 4 bases, and 3 bases lay outside the gene matches. The CDR3 runs to 10 residues. CDR3: CASSATGYHF. The CDR3 bases are TGTGCCAGCAGTGCGACAGGGTACCACTTT.

This clone was recorded once. The V call is TRBV9, the J call TRBJ1-2; D is undetermined. V lost 0 bases and J lost 8, with 11 bases in between. Germline V lookup: CDR1 SGDLS, CDR2 YYNGEE. The CDR3 loop spans 13 amino acids. The CDR3: CASSVENLSGYTF. CDR3 DNA: TGTGCCAGCAGCGTAGAAAACTTATCCGGCTACACCTTC.